Shown below are 18 T cell receptor beta chains from a single sample sequenced in a study of blood T cell repertoires in COVID-19 (dated by TCRdb to 2019 to 2021). The protocol used for the library was the immunoSEQ multiplex PCR assay. What TCRdb holds here is the immuneACCESS table cut down to in-frame rearrangements. Part of the clones is not present; checked against another copy, under half of the missing clones reflect an unresolved V gene, and the others are unexplained. The sample table shows about 250,000 clones, and approximately 84% are seen once. 15% to 19% of the sample rests with the top ten. The sequenced sample consisted of PBMCs or T cells enriched from blood (not recorded which). These receptors were taken from a man aged 18 to 30 who had recovered from COVID-19.

The genes are TRBV5-1 and TRBJ1-1, with 11 bases fitting TRBD1. The CDR3 loop spans 16 amino acids. Losses at the gene ends were 4 bases for V and 7 bases for J; bases not matched to a gene: 12. CDR1 is SGHRS and CDR2 is YFSETQ in the germline V gene. The CDR3: CASSTGQGAPEGEAFF. The CDR3 DNA reads TGCGCCAGCAGCACCGGACAGGGGGCGCCGGAGGGTGAAGCTTTCTTT. The whole variable domain, filled in from reference TRBV5-1 and TRBJ1-1, reads KAGVTQTPRYLIKTRGQQVTLSCSPISGHRSVSWYQQTPGQGLQFLFEYFSETQRNKGNFPGRFSGRQFSNSRSEMNVSTLELGDSALYLCASSTGQGAPEGEAFFGQGTRLTVV.

As for this clone: Other DNA sequences within the sample encode an identical CDR3. The chain couples TRBV10-1 to TRBJ2-1; the D is unclear. The germline CDR1 and CDR2 sequences are WNHNN and SYGVQD (reference sequence). V lost 0 bases and J 4 bases, leaving 4 bases between the germline ends. The CDR3 contains 13 residues. CDR3 in DNA: TGCGCCAGCAGTGAGTCTTCGTACAATGAGCAGTTCTTC. Translation gives CASSESSYNEQFF.

The CDR3 is CASSLTSGMNEQFF. The CDR3 DNA is TGCGCCAGCAGCTTGACTAGCGGTATGAATGAGCAGTTCTTC. The V call is TRBV5-1, the J call TRBJ2-1, with 8 nucleotides matching TRBD2. With 1 base clipped from V and 7 bases from J, the junction kept 4 bases outside the gene matches. The length of the CDR3 is 14 residues. Germline assignment: CDR1 SGHRS and CDR2 YFSETQ.

V usage is TRBV11-2 and J usage is TRBJ2-7; TRBD1 agrees at 9 bases. The CDR3 spans 17 residues. Trimming cost V 5 bases and J 6 bases; bases outside gene matches: 17. CDR1 and CDR2 from the germline V gene are SGHAT and FQNNGV. As DNA, the CDR3 is TGTGCCAGCAGCCACTTAGGTGATCCCGGGACAGGGCGCGAGCAGTACTTC. The encoded protein is CASSHLGDPGTGREQYF. Drawing the rest from reference TRBV11-2 and TRBJ2-7, the complete variable domain is EAGVAQSPRYKIIEKRQSVAFWCNPISGHATLYWYQQILGQGPKLLIQFQNNGVVDDSQLPKDRFSAERLKGVDSTLKIQPAKLEDSAVYLCASSHLGDPGTGREQYFGPGTRLTVT.

V usage is TRBV6-6 and J usage is TRBJ1-3; weak D call: TRBD1 (5 bases). The V gene lost 11 bases and the J gene lost 4 bases, with 18 bases spanning the gap. The CDR3 length is 14 residues. Germline CDR1 is MNHNY and CDR2 is SVGAGI (reference sequence). CDR3 sequence reads: CAAQSGGEGNTIYF. The CDR3 nucleotides read TGTGCCGCCCAGAGTGGGGGGGAGGGAAACACCATATATTTT.

This chain links TRBV4-1 with TRBJ1-5; D unresolved. Germline V lookup: CDR1 MGHRA, CDR2 YSYEKL. Trimming shortened V by 1 base and J by 7 bases, and 11 bases separated the two germline ends. The CDR3 length is 14 residues. Here the CDR3 reads CASSQGPLGQPQHF. CDR3 nucleotides: TGCGCCAGCAGCCAAGGACCTTTGGGCCAGCCCCAGCATTTT.

This sequence joins TRBV7-2 and TRBJ1-2; tentative D call: TRBD1 (5 bases). CDR1 is SGHTA and CDR2 is FQGNSA in the germline V gene. The CDR3 extends over 14 amino acids. The V end was cut by 6 bases, the J end by 8 bases, with 19 bases between. The DNA for the CDR3 is TGTGCCAGCAGTTTTCTCGGGGGTTGGGGCGGCTACACCTTC. This encodes CASSFLGGWGGYTF.

This chain joins TRBV27 and TRBJ2-7; 7 bases are shared with TRBD1. This CDR3 comprises 15 residues. The junction had 14 bases not matched to a gene; V was cut back by 7 bases and J by 5 bases. CDR1 is MNHEY, CDR2 SMNVEV, per germline (reference sequence). The CDR3 nucleotides are TGTGCCAGCAACTCAAAGGGGGCCATCAGAGACGAGCAGTACTTC. Translated, it gives CASNSKGAIRDEQYF.

This clone was seen a single time. The J gene is TRBJ1-1, the V gene TRBV11-1; D unclear. This CDR3 is 14 amino acids long. Germline CDR1 SGHAT, CDR2 FQDESV (reference sequence). Trimming stripped 7 bases from V and 0 bases from J, with 12 bases between. The CDR3 region is CASTQAGMNTEAFF. The CDR3, as DNA: TGTGCCAGCACGCAAGCGGGGATGAACACTGAAGCTTTCTTT.

This chain links TRBV5-5 with TRBJ1-3; no clear D. This CDR3 is 13 amino acids long. Looked up from germline, CDR1 is SGHKS and CDR2 is YYEKEE (reference sequence). Trimming stripped 7 bases from V and 0 bases from J, with 8 bases between. CDR3 region: CASEVRSGNTIYF. The CDR3 DNA reads as TGTGCCAGCGAGGTACGCTCTGGAAACACCATATATTTT.

The chain employs TRBV28 and TRBJ2-2; D remains unclear. Germline V lookup: CDR1 MDHEN, CDR2 SYDVKM. Trimming removed 2 bases from V and 7 bases from J, with 5 bases in between. The CDR3 has 12 residues. CDR3 residues: CASSLTGGELFF. The CDR3 DNA follows: TGTGCCAGCAGTTTAACCGGCGGGGAGCTGTTTTTT.

This rearrangement joins TRBV29-1 to TRBJ1-2; D is perhaps TRBD1 (5 bases). This CDR3 has 12 residues. The V and J ends lost 6 bases and 8 bases respectively, with 16 bases between them. Germline V gene lookup returns CDR1 SQVTM and CDR2 ANQGSEA. The CDR3 nucleotides read TGCAGCGTGGAGAGACAGCCGTGGGGCTACACCTTC. Protein sequence: CSVERQPWGYTF.

V and J are TRBV11-3 and TRBJ2-1; tentative D call: TRBD2 (5 bases). This CDR3 spans 14 amino acids. Trimming stripped 0 bases from V and 5 bases from J, with 8 bases between. CDR1 is SGHNT, CDR2 YENEEA, per germline. CDR3 sequence (DNA): TGTGCCAGCAGCTTAGATCGAGGGCACAATGAGCAGTTCTTC. Translating it yields CASSLDRGHNEQFF.

V gene TRBV5-1 combines with J gene TRBJ1-2, with 8 positions matching TRBD1. Per germline, CDR1 SGHRS and CDR2 YFSETQ. Trimming took 3 bases from V and 5 from J; bases not matched to a gene: 9. The CDR3 loop spans 15 amino acids. The chain's CDR3 is CASSSGQALGYGYTF. The CDR3 region has the DNA TGCGCCAGCAGCTCGGGACAGGCTTTAGGGTATGGCTACACCTTC.

In its sample, this clone was seen a few times. This rearrangement joins TRBV13 to TRBJ1-2; 9 bases line up with TRBD1. CDR1 and CDR2 from the germline V gene are PRHDT and FYEKMQ (reference sequence). V lost 6 bases and J lost 3; bases outside the gene matches: 5. CDR3 length: 14 residues. The CDR3, as DNA: TGTGCCAGCAGGGGACAGGGACGAGACTATGGCTACACCTTC. Protein: CASRGQGRDYGYTF.

The chain couples TRBV4-1 to TRBJ1-1, with D unclear. Between the trimmed V and J ends, which lost 2 bases and 1 base, there was a span of 14 bases. From germline, CDR1 is MGHRA and CDR2 YSYEKL. CDR3 length: 16 residues. The CDR3 DNA sequence: TGCGCCAGCAGCCAACATTTAACCCCGGGGAACACTGAAGCTTTCTTT. This codes for CASSQHLTPGNTEAFF.

This chain uses TRBV6-5 with TRBJ1-5; the D gene is possibly TRBD1 (6 bases). V lost 0 bases to trimming and J lost 6 bases, with 9 bases between them. This CDR3 comprises 14 residues. Per germline, CDR1 MNHEY and CDR2 SVGAGI. CDR3 bases: TGTGCCAGCAGTTACTCATCAGGGGTTCAGCCCCAGCATTTT. This gives the protein CASSYSSGVQPQHF.

The rearrangement joins TRBV7-9 to TRBJ1-1; D is perhaps TRBD1 (5 bases). The V end was cut by 5 bases, the J end by 4 bases, with 14 bases between. This CDR3 has 14 amino acids. The germline gives CDR1 SEHNR, CDR2 FQNEAQ (reference sequence). In DNA, the CDR3 is TGTGCCAGCAGCGCCAGGGATGAAGGCACTGAAGCTTTCTTT. Encoded protein: CASSARDEGTEAFF.